The present TCR beta chain was sequenced within a study of shared clonotypes between healthy human individuals. Study summary: Three plates each covered CD4 naive and memory; CD8 naive two, CD8 memory one.

This table comes from immunoSEQ multiplex PCR, and its TCRdb copy is limited to in-frame clones, with some not included. The sample has roughly 2.5 million clones; roughly 92% are singletons. The CDR3 spans 14 residues. Germline V gene lookup returns CDR1 SGHTA and CDR2 FQGTGA. Germline trimming cut 6 bases from V and 9 bases from J; bases unmatched to any gene: 7. CD45RA+ naive and CD45RA-negative memory subsets were separated from CD4+ cells. V is TRBV7-3 and J is TRBJ2-1, with 11 bases aligning to TRBD2. This TCR was sampled from a young man in good health. Sequenced: naive CD4+ T cells sorted from blood. The subset here: CD45RA+ positively selected. CDR3 amino acids: CASSNGLAGGEQFF. CDR3 sequence (DNA): TGTGCCAGCAGTAACGGCCTAGCGGGAGGTGAGCAGTTCTTC.